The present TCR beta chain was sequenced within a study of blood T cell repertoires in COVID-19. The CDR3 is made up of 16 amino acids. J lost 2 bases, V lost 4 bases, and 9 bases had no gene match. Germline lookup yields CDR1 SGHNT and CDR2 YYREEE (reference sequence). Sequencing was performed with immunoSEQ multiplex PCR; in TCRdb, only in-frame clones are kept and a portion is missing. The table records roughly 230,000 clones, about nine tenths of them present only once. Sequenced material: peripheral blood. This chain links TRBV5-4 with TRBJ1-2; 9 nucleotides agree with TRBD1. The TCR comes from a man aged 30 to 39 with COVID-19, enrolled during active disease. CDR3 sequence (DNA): TGTGCCAGCAGCCCAACCGGGACAGGGATCAACTATGGCTACACCTTC. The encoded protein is CASSPTGTGINYGYTF.